Listed here is a single T cell receptor beta chain. Its antigen remains undetermined. Within one base of it there is no much larger clone, and no base qualities were kept. The sample is drawn from a study of CD8+ T cells in alopecia areata (dated by TCRdb to the late 2010s). Notes on the research overall: The treated patients, all with moderate-to-severe alopecia areata, were enrolled in an open-label pilot trial of oral tofacitinib given at 5 to 10 mg twice daily. Patients stayed on tofacitinib for 6 to 18 months and then had 6 months of follow-up off drug so that delayed response and recurrence could be assessed. High-throughput TCRbeta sequencing was used to examine T cell clonal expansion in alopecia areata in both the C3H/HeJ mouse model and human patients. Scalp tissue and sorted CD4+ and CD8+ peripheral blood T cells from patchy and totalis/universalis alopecia areata patients and from healthy controls were covered by human TCRbeta sequencing. Tofacitinib-treated patients had biopsies at baseline and at 4 and 24 weeks of treatment, with a later scalp biopsy in several patients. Clonality in the scalp was compared among normal scalp (n=4), patchy alopecia areata scalp (n=8), and alopecia totalis/universalis scalp (n=8). RNA came from the PAXgene miRNA kit for fixed scalp, the miRNeasy kit for PBMCs, and the RNeasy kit for mouse skin. TCRbeta CDR3 regions were amplified by immunoSEQ multiplex PCR using 35 Vbeta forward and 13 Jbeta reverse primers. Here is what the overall study found, with its caveats: Lesional scalp, especially in alopecia totalis/universalis, showed higher clonality and more expanded CD8+ clones than normal scalp, suggesting antigenic drive. Resident alphabeta T cells in normal human skin are also sequenced, complicating scalp TCR repertoire analysis, unlike mouse skin dominated by gammadelta T cells. Shared TCR sequences between patients were less evident than in mice, which may be partly attributable to HLA diversity in the patient population.

Lesional scalp punch biopsies and peripheral blood were collected from alopecia areata patients. After PBMCs were isolated by density centrifugation and stained for CD3, CD4 and CD8, a FACSAria was used to sort CD4+ and CD8+ T cells. CDR1 SQVTM and CDR2 ANQGSEA were looked up in the germline V gene. From its cysteine to its phenylalanine, the CDR3 spans 15 amino acids. Only the CDR3 region is kept as DNA, spanning 45 bases read in frame from base 1. Unmatched junction bases come to 5, with V trimmed by 0 bases and J by 3 bases. Libraries were constructed by the immunoSEQ multiplex PCR assay. To provide template for TCR sequencing, every sample had RNA extracted and reverse transcribed into cDNA. SuperScript III was used for first-strand cDNA synthesis, primed with a 2:1 mix of oligo-dT and random hexamers. Amplification bias was assessed with a synthetic immune receptor repertoire, and residual bias was removed computationally. Per the source publication's procedure: Raw reads were preprocessed to remove errors, and CDR3 was defined by IMGT conventions from the conserved cysteine to phenylalanine. Clonality was computed as 1 minus the Shannon entropy, with the entropy normalized by log2 of the number of productive unique TCRs. Scalp TCRbeta sequences were cross-referenced with sorted blood CD4 and CD8 repertoires so that the CD4 or CD8 identity of scalp clones could be inferred. As stored in TCRdb, this immuneACCESS dataset retains in-frame rearrangements with V and J assigned. A fraction of the clones does not appear; measured against another copy, unresolved V genes explain less than half of the discrepancy, and the remainder lacks a known reason. D and trimming come from the DNA, and the V and J calls and clone size come from that table. The sample table contains 140,000 to 150,000 clones; only one count was recorded for around 47% of them. The top ten constitute about 6.4% of the sample.

The sequence derives from a human donor with alopecia areata. The sample consisted of CD4+ T cells sorted from blood. This receptor chain uses TRBV29-1 and TRBJ2-3, with 8 junctional bases fitting TRBD2. The CDR3 reads as follows: CSVEEIGGGTDTQYF. The DNA is as follows: TGCAGCGTTGAAGAGATCGGCGGGGGGACAGATACGCAGTATTTT.